These T cell receptor beta chains were read from a single sample in a study of cytomegalovirus exposure and HLA in healthy donors. TCRdb's table, derived via immunoSEQ multiplex PCR, lists solely in-frame clones and lacks some. The sample has some 130,000 clones, about 83% seen once. Specimen: PBMCs. The receptors originated from a girl aged 2 to 10 in good health and CMV-seronegative. CDR3s include the opening cysteine and the closing phenylalanine or tryptophan. D genes are given only for firm matches. Clone size is stated in some rows and not others, as once, few, many or a class when expanded.

d_call: NA; v_call: TRBV7-3; j_call: TRBJ2-5; clone_size: NA; cdr3_aa: CASSPVTGERETQYF; cdr3_nt: TGTGCCAGCAGCCCGGTAACGGGGGAGAGAGAGACCCAGTACTTC
d_call: TRBD1; v_call: TRBV7-9; j_call: TRBJ1-5; clone_size: NA; cdr3_aa: CASSLGQGRGSQPQHF; cdr3_nt: TGTGCCAGCAGCTTAGGACAGGGAAGGGGGTCTCAGCCCCAGCATTTT
d_call: NA; v_call: TRBV29-1; j_call: TRBJ2-1; clone_size: NA; cdr3_aa: CSVELGRGGNEQFF; cdr3_nt: TGCAGCGTTGAACTCGGGCGGGGAGGCAATGAGCAGTTCTTC
d_call: TRBD2; v_call: TRBV6-1; j_call: TRBJ2-1; clone_size: NA; cdr3_aa: CASSEELAGGHEQFF; cdr3_nt: TGTGCCAGCAGTGAAGAACTAGCGGGAGGCCATGAGCAGTTCTTC
d_call: NA; v_call: TRBV19; j_call: TRBJ1-1; clone_size: NA; cdr3_aa: CASSQRGNEAFF; cdr3_nt: TGTGCCAGTAGCCAAAGGGGGAATGAAGCTTTCTTT
d_call: NA; v_call: TRBV10-3; j_call: TRBJ2-1; clone_size: NA; cdr3_aa: CAIEGHSGSLNNEQFF; cdr3_nt: TGTGCCATCGAGGGTCATAGCGGCTCCCTTAACAATGAGCAGTTCTTC
d_call: TRBD2; v_call: TRBV25-1; j_call: TRBJ2-1; clone_size: NA; cdr3_aa: CASRGIAGPDNEQFF; cdr3_nt: TGTGCCAGCAGGGGCATAGCGGGACCAGACAATGAGCAGTTCTTC
d_call: TRBD1; v_call: TRBV27; j_call: TRBJ1-1; clone_size: NA; cdr3_aa: CASSKGQGVMNTEAFF; cdr3_nt: TGTGCCAGCAGTAAGGGACAGGGGGTAATGAACACTGAAGCTTTCTTT
d_call: NA; v_call: TRBV5-1; j_call: TRBJ1-1; clone_size: NA; cdr3_aa: CASSPRGGAEAFF; cdr3_nt: TGCGCCAGCAGCCCCCGTGGCGGCGCTGAAGCTTTCTTT
d_call: TRBD1; v_call: TRBV19; j_call: TRBJ1-1; clone_size: NA; cdr3_aa: CASSMDRTNTEAFF; cdr3_nt: TGTGCCAGTAGTATGGACAGGACGAACACTGAAGCTTTCTTT
d_call: TRBD1; v_call: TRBV6-4; j_call: TRBJ2-3; clone_size: NA; cdr3_aa: CASSEKGADSTDTQYF; cdr3_nt: TGTGCCAGCAGTGAAAAGGGGGCAGACAGCACAGATACGCAGTATTTT
d_call: TRBD2; v_call: TRBV5-1; j_call: TRBJ2-3; clone_size: NA; cdr3_aa: CASSWTSGTDTQYF; cdr3_nt: TGCGCCAGCAGCTGGACTAGCGGCACAGATACGCAGTATTTT
d_call: TRBD2; v_call: TRBV18; j_call: TRBJ2-3; clone_size: NA; cdr3_aa: CASSLAGASTDTQYF; cdr3_nt: TGTGCCAGCTCACTAGCGGGGGCTAGCACAGATACGCAGTATTTT
d_call: NA; v_call: TRBV6-5; j_call: TRBJ2-7; clone_size: few; cdr3_aa: CASSYSKQGNYEQYF; cdr3_nt: TGTGCCAGCAGTTACTCGAAACAGGGAAATTACGAGCAGTACTTC
d_call: NA; v_call: TRBV5-6; j_call: TRBJ2-7; clone_size: NA; cdr3_aa: CASSPSIFVEGEQYF; cdr3_nt: TGTGCCAGCAGCCCCTCCATATTTGTCGAGGGCGAGCAGTACTTC
d_call: NA; v_call: TRBV10-1; j_call: TRBJ2-5; clone_size: NA; cdr3_aa: CASSETSRIGETQYF; cdr3_nt: TGCGCCAGCAGTGAGACTAGCAGGATAGGGGAGACCCAGTACTTC
d_call: NA; v_call: TRBV30; j_call: TRBJ2-7; clone_size: NA; cdr3_aa: CAWMRVLSYEQYF; cdr3_nt: TGTGCCTGGATGAGGGTTCTTTCCTACGAGCAGTACTTC
d_call: TRBD1; v_call: TRBV10-3; j_call: TRBJ1-5; clone_size: NA; cdr3_aa: CAISDRGPQPQHF; cdr3_nt: TGTGCCATCAGTGACAGGGGGCCTCAGCCCCAGCATTTT
d_call: TRBD2; v_call: TRBV19; j_call: TRBJ2-7; clone_size: few; cdr3_aa: CATTSGSYEQYF; cdr3_nt: TGTGCCACTACTAGCGGGAGCTACGAGCAGTACTTC